This TCR beta chain was sequenced for a study of blood T cell repertoires in COVID-19. Original methodology: Amplification from reference gene primers served as the basis for estimated nucleated cell counts. TCRdb keeps only in-frame clones here, not all; method: immunoSEQ multiplex PCR. The DNA gave D and trimming, while V, J and clone size come from that table. The table includes some 40,000 clones, 90% to 95% detected once. Germline CDR1 reads LNHDA; CDR2 reads SQIVND (reference sequence). V lost 3 bases to trimming and J lost 7 bases; unmatched junction nucleotides: 8. The CDR3 covers 14 residues.

The sequencing sample was made of peripheral blood. V usage is TRBV19 and J usage is TRBJ2-7, with TRBD1 matching over 8 bases. This clonotype was sampled from a man between 50 and 59 years old with COVID-19, enrolled during active disease. As DNA, the CDR3 is TGTGCCAGTAGTATGAATCAGGGGGCTGGGGAGCAGTACTTC. Translation gives CASSMNQGAGEQYF.